The rows below give T cell receptor beta chains drawn from one sample of a study of response to subunit inactivated influenza vaccine. From the RT-PCR reads, TCRdb called clonotypes with MiXCR, one entry per CDR3 protein. The repertoire includes hundreds of thousands of distinct CDR3 sequences, about 18% of them detected once, and about a tenth sits in the top ten. The source was PBMCs from blood, collected about 5 days after vaccination. These receptors were collected from a man over 45 who received an inactivated influenza vaccine. Both conserved end residues are part of each CDR3. The D gene is left open where the match is weak. Clone size, where shown, is once, few, many, or a class for clones that have expanded.

size: .
D: .
J: TRBJ1-4
V: TRBV20-1
CDR3: CSARMGGNEKLFF
DNA: TGCAGTGCAAGGATGGGGGGTAATGAAAAACTGTTTTTT

size: .
D: TRBD1
J: TRBJ2-2
V: TRBV12-3/TRBV12-4
CDR3: CASRRTGGADTGELFF
DNA: TGTGCCAGCAGGAGAACAGGGGGCGCGGACACCGGGGAGCTGTTTTTT

size: .
D: TRBD2
J: TRBJ2-1
V: TRBV4-3
CDR3: CASSQVPSGTYNEQFF
DNA: TGCGCCAGCAGCCAAGTGCCTAGCGGCACTTACAATGAGCAGTTCTTC

size: .
D: .
J: TRBJ2-1
V: TRBV9
CDR3: CASSVAMDVDSYNEQFF
DNA: TGTGCCAGCAGCGTAGCGATGGATGTAGACTCCTACAATGAGCAGTTCTTC

size: .
D: TRBD1
J: TRBJ2-6
V: TRBV27
CDR3: CASSLRGLYSGANVLTF
DNA: TGTGCCAGCAGTTTAAGGGGGCTGTACTCTGGGGCCAACGTCCTGACTTTC

size: .
D: .
J: TRBJ2-7
V: TRBV20-1
CDR3: CSARGPSGYEQYF
DNA: TGCAGTGCTAGAGGACCGTCGGGCTACGAGCAGTACTTC

size: once
D: TRBD1
J: TRBJ2-7
V: TRBV9
CDR3: CASSRTGVAGSSYEQYF
DNA: TGTGCCAGCAGCAGGACAGGGGTGGCGGGTAGCTCCTACGAGCAGTACTTC

size: many
D: TRBD2
J: TRBJ2-1
V: TRBV29-1
CDR3: CSVERASGRNEQFF
DNA: TGCAGCGTTGAAAGGGCTAGCGGGAGGAATGAGCAGTTCTTC

size: .
D: .
J: TRBJ1-6
V: TRBV6-5
CDR3: CASSWEPTGNSPLHF
DNA: TGTGCCAGCAGTTGGGAACCGACAGGAAATTCACCCCTCCACTTT

size: once
D: TRBD1
J: TRBJ2-2
V: TRBV11-3
CDR3: CASSLGGTDYTGELFF
DNA: TGTGCCAGCAGCTTAGGGGGGACAGACTACACCGGGGAGCTGTTTTTT

size: .
D: TRBD2
J: TRBJ2-5
V: TRBV18
CDR3: CASSALAGETQYF
DNA: TGTGCCAGCTCAGCTCTAGCGGGAGAGACCCAGTACTTC

size: few
D: .
J: TRBJ1-1
V: TRBV4-1
CDR3: CASSQDNRRMNTEAFF
DNA: TGCGCCAGCAGCCAAGATAACAGACGAATGAACACTGAAGCTTTCTTT

size: .
D: .
J: TRBJ2-7
V: TRBV11-2
CDR3: CASSLGWQGEQYF
DNA: TGTGCCAGCAGCTTAGGGTGGCAGGGGGAGCAGTACTTC

size: few
D: .
J: TRBJ1-1
V: TRBV6-1
CDR3: CETRGPHGTEAFF
DNA: TGTGAGACCCGGGGACCGCACGGCACTGAAGCTTTCTTT

size: few
D: .
J: TRBJ1-5
V: TRBV20-1
CDR3: CSASNRVEQPQHF
DNA: TGCAGTGCTAGTAACAGGGTTGAACAGCCCCAGCATTTT

size: once
D: TRBD1
J: TRBJ2-2
V: TRBV7-9
CDR3: CASSAEWTGLTGELFF
DNA: TGTGCCAGCAGCGCTGAGTGGACAGGGCTCACCGGGGAGCTGTTTTTT

size: few
D: TRBD1
J: TRBJ2-5
V: TRBV5-4
CDR3: CASSPSLGQGGKTQYF
DNA: TGTGCCAGCAGCCCCTCACTAGGACAGGGGGGAAAGACCCAGTACTTC

size: .
D: TRBD2
J: TRBJ2-2
V: TRBV5-1
CDR3: CASSLERGANTGELFF
DNA: TGCGCCAGCAGCCTGGAGCGGGGGGCGAACACCGGGGAGCTGTTTTTT

size: .
D: TRBD1
J: TRBJ2-1
V: TRBV5-1
CDR3: CASSLTGQGSNEQFF
DNA: TGCGCCAGCAGCTTAACGGGACAGGGATCCAATGAGCAGTTCTTC

size: once
D: .
J: TRBJ2-3
V: TRBV4-2
CDR3: CASSQGDRRDNTDTQYF
DNA: TGTGCCAGCAGCCAAGGGGATCGCCGGGACAACACAGATACGCAGTATTTT

size: .
D: TRBD1
J: TRBJ1-1
V: TRBV28
CDR3: CASGRGQGAFF
DNA: TGTGCCAGCGGCAGGGGGCAAGGGGCTTTCTTT

size: .
D: .
J: TRBJ2-7
V: TRBV10-3
CDR3: CAISESGVRTPYEQYF
DNA: TGTGCCATCAGTGAGTCAGGGGTCAGGACCCCCTACGAGCAGTACTTC

size: .
D: .
J: TRBJ2-3
V: TRBV4-1
CDR3: CASSRDIGFGTDTQYF
DNA: TGCGCCAGCAGCCGCGATATCGGTTTTGGGACAGATACGCAGTATTTT

size: few
D: .
J: TRBJ2-7
V: TRBV2
CDR3: CASTANYEQYF
DNA: TGTGCCAGCACAGCAAACTACGAGCAGTACTTC

size: once
D: .
J: TRBJ2-3
V: TRBV7-6
CDR3: CASSLEGLAPDTQYF
DNA: TGTGCCAGCAGCTTAGAGGGGCTAGCGCCAGATACGCAGTATTTT

size: few
D: .
J: TRBJ2-5
V: TRBV20-1
CDR3: CSMGSIRPSETQYF
DNA: TGCAGTATGGGGAGTATAAGGCCCAGCGAGACCCAGTACTTC

size: .
D: .
J: TRBJ2-7
V: TRBV5-5
CDR3: CASSRDGSTYEQYF
DNA: TGTGCCAGCAGCAGGGACGGGAGTACCTACGAGCAGTACTTC

size: few
D: .
J: TRBJ1-2
V: TRBV11-2
CDR3: CASSFSPSGVDYGYTF
DNA: TGTGCCAGCAGCTTTAGCCCCTCAGGGGTGGACTATGGCTACACCTTC